Listed here are 4 T cell receptor beta chains from one sample, sequenced in a study of blood T cell repertoires in COVID-19 (dated by TCRdb to the early 2020s). To prepare the library, the immunoSEQ multiplex PCR assay was applied. TCRdb provides this immuneACCESS table in a form limited to in-frame rearrangements. Some clones are lacking; in checked studies, under half of them reflect an unresolved V gene, and why the rest are absent is not known. For this sample there are just over 300,000 clones; roughly 86% appear just once. Together, the top ten hold 1.8% of the sample. The sequenced material came from peripheral blood. The source of these receptors is a woman under 40 with COVID-19, enrolled during active disease.

The chain has TRBV6-2 or TRBV6-3 and TRBJ2-7; 10 nucleotides match TRBD1. The CDR3 runs to 13 residues. The germline CDR1 and CDR2 sequences are MNHEY and SVGEGT. Trimming took 6 bases from V and 7 from J; bases not matched to a gene: 6. This CDR3 is CASSWTGGYEQYF. DNA for the CDR3: TGTGCCAGCAGCTGGACAGGGGGTTATGAGCAGTACTTC.

The genes are TRBV2 and TRBJ1-1; the match to TRBD1 covers 9 bases. Looked up from germline, CDR1 is SNHLY and CDR2 is FYNNEI. This CDR3 spans 14 amino acids. The V segment lost 6 bases and the J segment 5 bases; nucleotides outside the gene matches: 7. The CDR3 DNA is TGTGCCAGCAGCTCGACGACAGGGGGAACTGAAGCTTTCTTT. Its translation is CASSSTTGGTEAFF.

The chain uses TRBV28 and TRBJ1-5; D not certain. Per the germline V gene, CDR1 is MDHEN and CDR2 is SYDVKM. The V gene lost 2 bases and the J gene lost 0 bases, with 8 bases spanning the gap. CDR3 size: 15 residues. The CDR3 nucleotides read TGTGCCAGCAGTTTACTTTTGTTTAGCAATCAGCCCCAGCATTTT. Translation: CASSLLLFSNQPQHF.

The chain has TRBV9 and TRBJ2-3; TRBD2 matches 11 bases. This CDR3 region has 18 residues. The V and J ends lost 0 bases and 5 bases, in that order; junction bases with no gene match: 11. Germline V gene data show CDR1 as SGDLS and CDR2 as YYNGEE. Here the CDR3 reads CASSVGLAGSTREDTQYF. The CDR3 DNA reads as TGTGCCAGCAGCGTAGGACTAGCGGGGTCTACGAGGGAAGATACGCAGTATTTT.